These 24 T cell receptor beta chains were all obtained from the same sample, sequenced in a study of T cells in tumors and immune-related adverse events. Sequencing was performed with immunoSEQ multiplex PCR; in TCRdb, only in-frame clones are kept and a portion is missing. The sample lists under 8,500 clones, around 95% seen once, with approximately 2.2% in the top ten. The sample consisted of lymph node tissue, taken from a patient treated with anti-PD-1 therapy. The receptors stem from a female donor with metastatic renal cell carcinoma.

This rearrangement joins TRBV5-5 to TRBJ1-5; a possible D gene is TRBD1 (5 bases). CDR3 size: 13 residues. V lost 1 base to trimming and J lost 5 bases, with 7 bases between them. Per germline, CDR1 SGHKS and CDR2 YYEKEE (reference sequence). Written as DNA, the CDR3 is TGTGCCAGCAGCTTGCTGGGGGATCAGCCCCAGCATTTT. It codes for CASSLLGDQPQHF.

The CDR3 coding sequence is TGTGCCAGCAGCTCATTCGGTGGGCTATCGAGCTCCTACGAGCAGTACTTC. Translation gives CASSSFGGLSSSYEQYF. The chain couples TRBV7-6 to TRBJ2-7; D is unclear. V was pared by 4 bases and J by 0 bases, with 19 bases between. The CDR3 extends over 17 amino acids. Germline lookup yields CDR1 SGHVS and CDR2 FNYEAQ.

This chain connects TRBV4-2 to TRBJ2-3; D uncertain. From germline, CDR1 is LGHNA and CDR2 YNFKEQ. This CDR3 comprises 13 residues. V lost 4 bases, J lost 4 bases, and 9 bases lay in between. The CDR3, as DNA: TGTGCCAGCAGCCCTCGAGTAGCAGATACGCAGTATTTT. Translating gives CASSPRVADTQYF.

This chain connects TRBV30 to TRBJ2-7; weak D call: TRBD2 (5 bases). Between the trimmed V and J ends, which lost 2 bases and 0 bases, there was a span of 11 bases. Germline V gene lookup returns CDR1 GTSNPN and CDR2 SVGIG (reference sequence). The CDR3 covers 14 residues. CDR3 in DNA: TGTGCCTGGAGTTTCATTAGCGTCTCCTACGAGCAGTACTTC. It specifies CAWSFISVSYEQYF.

The chain is built from TRBV7-2 and TRBJ1-5, with D maybe TRBD1 (6 bases). V lost 3 bases, J lost 3 bases, and 9 bases lay in between. Germline CDR1 SGHTA, CDR2 FQGNSA. The CDR3 extends over 14 amino acids. The CDR3 DNA reads TGTGCCAGCAGCTTCAACAGGGCCAATCAGCCCCAGCATTTT. Amino acid sequence: CASSFNRANQPQHF.

The chain combines TRBV5-6 with TRBJ2-1, with 7 nucleotides matching TRBD1. This CDR3 region has 16 residues. Unmatched junction bases numbered 9, after V lost 1 base and J lost 5 bases. The germline CDR1 and CDR2 sequences are SGHDT and YYEEEE. The DNA of the CDR3 is TGTGCCAGCAGCTTGCAGGACAGGCCTTTAAACAATGAGCAGTTCTTC. It encodes CASSLQDRPLNNEQFF.

The V gene is TRBV11-2, the J gene TRBJ1-4, with 8 bases lining up with TRBD1. The germline V gene encodes CDR1 SGHAT and CDR2 FQNNGV. The junction had 10 bases not matched to a gene; V was cut back by 5 bases and J by 8 bases. This CDR3 has 15 amino acids. CDR3 amino acids: CASSPSGTGREKLFF. The CDR3 DNA reads TGTGCCAGCAGCCCGTCCGGGACAGGCCGCGAAAAACTGTTTTTT.

The table lists this clone with a count of one. The chain carries TRBV21-1 and TRBJ2-7; TRBD1 is the table's D call, not checked against the DNA. TRBV21-1 is listed as a pseudogene. The CDR3 totals 15 residues. CDR3 in DNA: TGTGCCAGCAGCAAATACCCGGGACAGACCTACGAGCAGTACTTC. Its translation is CASSKYPGQTYEQYF.

In its sample, this clone was seen once. The chain couples TRBV4-1 to TRBJ2-7; no clear D. V was clipped by 1 base and J by 2 bases, with 9 bases between them. The CDR3 spans 14 residues. The V gene's germline CDR1 is MGHRA and CDR2 YSYEKL. The CDR3 coding sequence is TGCGCCAGCAGCCAAGGGTACATACCCTACGAGCAGTACTTC. The encoded protein is CASSQGYIPYEQYF.

With respect to this clone: At one end, the junction sequence differs from germline, possibly due to a read error. The V gene is TRBV2, the J gene TRBJ1-4; no reliable D call. Germline V gene data show CDR1 as SNHLY and CDR2 as FYNNEI. The CDR3 is 15 amino acids. The CDR3 coding sequence is TGTGCCAGCAGTGAACTCCGGTTAACTAGTGAAAAACTGCTTTTT. This translates into CASSELRLTSEKLLF.

The rearrangement uses TRBV27 and TRBJ2-5, with D possibly TRBD2 on 5 matching bases. In germline, CDR1 is MNHEY, CDR2 SMNVEV (reference sequence). Between the trimmed V and J ends, which lost 6 bases and 7 bases, there was a span of 15 bases. The CDR3 contains 13 residues. CDR3 nucleotides: TGTGCCAGCAGGGGAGAGTCAATGGGGACCCAGTACTTC. This gives the protein CASRGESMGTQYF.

The rearrangement uses TRBV6-5 and TRBJ2-3; tentative D call: TRBD2 (5 bases). With 0 bases removed from V and 2 bases from J, the gap between germline ends came to 12 bases. Germline V CDR1 and CDR2: MNHEY, SVGAGI. This CDR3 region has 16 residues. The CDR3 DNA reads as TGTGCCAGCAGTTACTCGAGGGTGGATTACACAGATACGCAGTATTTT. It specifies CASSYSRVDYTDTQYF.

CDR3 loop: CASSATKGTDSYNEQFF. CDR3 in DNA: TGTGCCAGTAGTGCCACCAAAGGGACGGATTCCTACAATGAGCAGTTCTTC. J is TRBJ2-1 and V is TRBV19, with D perhaps assigned TRBD1 or TRBD2 (5 bases each). Germline CDR1 LNHDA, CDR2 SQIVND (reference sequence). V shed 5 bases and J shed 1 base, with 18 bases lying between them. This CDR3 has 17 amino acids.

The chain has TRBV19 and TRBJ2-5; 9 bases agree with TRBD2. This CDR3 contains 16 residues. Germline V gene data show CDR1 as LNHDA and CDR2 as SQIVND (reference sequence). V lost 6 bases to trimming and J lost 0 bases; unmatched junction nucleotides: 8. CDR3 in amino acids: CASSLHWTSDQETQYF. CDR3 DNA: TGTGCCAGTAGCCTCCATTGGACTAGCGACCAAGAGACCCAGTACTTC.

The chain joins TRBV7-9 to TRBJ1-6; D not certain. With 4 bases removed from V and 7 bases from J, the gap between germline ends came to 14 bases. Germline CDR1 SEHNR, CDR2 FQNEAQ (reference sequence). This CDR3 comprises 15 residues. The CDR3 coding sequence is TGTGCCAGCAGCTCCGTCTTAGGGCTAAATTCACCCCTCCACTTT. This encodes CASSSVLGLNSPLHF.

The gene calls are TRBV5-1 and TRBJ2-1, with D possibly TRBD2 on 6 matching bases. The CDR3 loop spans 16 amino acids. Germline loops: CDR1 SGHRS, CDR2 YFSETQ. Deletions cut 1 base from V and 9 bases from J, with 20 bases between. The CDR3 region is CASSLRRGGFGGEQFF. In DNA, the CDR3 is TGCGCCAGCAGCTTGAGGCGGGGTGGGTTTGGCGGTGAGCAGTTCTTC.

The gene calls are TRBV28 and TRBJ2-7; D might be TRBD1 (5 bases). Trimming removed 7 bases at V and 3 bases at J, with 16 bases between. This CDR3 comprises 14 residues. Germline lookup yields CDR1 MDHEN and CDR2 SYDVKM. The CDR3 bases are TGTGCCAGCATTAAAGGCAGGGAACACTACGAGCAGTACTTC. Residues: CASIKGREHYEQYF.

This chain connects TRBV14 to TRBJ1-5; the D is unclear. The CDR3 contains 13 residues. CDR1 is SGHDN, CDR2 FVKESK, per germline. Trimming removed 1 base at V and 0 bases at J, with 1 base between. The CDR3 reads CASSQGSNQPQHF. The CDR3 DNA is TGTGCCAGCAGCCAAGGTAGCAATCAGCCCCAGCATTTT.

The gene calls are TRBV21-1 and TRBJ1-5. TRBV21-1 is a pseudogene locus. This CDR3 spans 16 amino acids. Here the CDR3 DNA reads TGTGCCAGCAGCAAAGACCCGGGACCTAGCAATCAGCCCCAGCATTTT. It yields the protein CASSKDPGPSNQPQHF.

The CDR3 bases are TGTGCCAGCAGCCTGGGCTACTCTGGAAACACCATATATTTT. Translated, it gives CASSLGYSGNTIYF. The genes are TRBV16 and TRBJ1-3; D remains unclear. Between the trimmed V and J ends, which lost 4 bases and 0 bases, there was a span of 7 bases. Looked up from germline, CDR1 is KGHSY and CDR2 is FQNENV. The CDR3 is 14 residues long. The variable domain in full, completed from reference TRBV16 and TRBJ1-3, reads GEEVAQTPKHLVRGEGQKAKLYCAPIKGHSYVFWYQQVLKNEFKFLISFQNENVFDETGMPKERFSAKCLPNSPCSLEIQATKLEDSAVYFCASSLGYSGNTIYFGEGSWLTVV.

This chain joins TRBV4-1 and TRBJ2-5, with 8 bases identical to TRBD1. CDR3 length: 15 residues. V dropped 1 base and J dropped 4; count of bases not matched to a gene: 5. The V gene's germline CDR1 is MGHRA and CDR2 YSYEKL. The CDR3 loop reads CASSQVLQGVETQYF. The CDR3 region has the DNA TGCGCCAGCAGCCAAGTTCTACAGGGGGTAGAGACCCAGTACTTC.

The chain employs TRBV2 and TRBJ1-2; TRBD1 might be the D (5 bases). Germline CDR1 is SNHLY and CDR2 is FYNNEI. V lost 9 bases and J lost 5, with 16 bases in between. The CDR3 is 13 residues long. The CDR3 sequence is CARKGIRRYGYTF. For the CDR3, the DNA is TGTGCCAGAAAGGGGATCCGACGGTATGGCTACACCTTC.

V is TRBV14 and J is TRBJ2-1; possibly TRBD1 for D (5 bases). The CDR3 spans 13 residues. Germline CDR1 reads SGHDN; CDR2 reads FVKESK. Deletions cut 1 base from V and 7 bases from J, with 8 bases between. The CDR3 DNA reads as TGTGCCAGCAGCCAAGTATCAGGGAATGAGCAGTTCTTC. Amino acid sequence: CASSQVSGNEQFF.

This chain links TRBV9 with TRBJ2-5, with D possibly TRBD2 on 6 matching bases. The length of the CDR3 is 15 residues. Germline loops: CDR1 SGDLS, CDR2 YYNGEE. The V gene lost 0 bases and the J gene lost 4 bases, with 13 bases spanning the gap. The CDR3 reads CASSVGSRDSETQYF. CDR3 nucleotide sequence: TGTGCCAGCAGCGTAGGGTCGCGGGACTCAGAGACCCAGTACTTC.